These 10 T cell receptor beta chains share one sample of origin, sequenced in a study of blood T cell repertoires in COVID-19. Only in-frame clones appear in the TCRdb table, and some are missing; sequencing was by immunoSEQ multiplex PCR. The sample has 250,000 to 300,000 clones; roughly 90% are singletons. The sequenced material came from peripheral blood. Receptors originate from a woman in her sixties or seventies with COVID-19, enrolled during active disease.

V gene TRBV24-1 combines with J gene TRBJ1-4; TRBD1 matches at 9 bases. Germline CDR1 and CDR2: KGHDR and SFDVKD. Unmatched junction bases numbered 5, after V lost 3 bases and J lost 7 bases. The CDR3 sequence is 15 residues long. CDR3 nucleotide sequence: TGTGCCACCAGTGATGCGGGACAGGGTGGTGAAAAACTGTTTTTT. Its translation is CATSDAGQGGEKLFF.

The V gene is TRBV5-6, the J gene TRBJ2-2; D ambiguous. Germline-derived CDR1 and CDR2 are SGHDT and YYEEEE. The V and J ends lost 0 bases and 1 base respectively, with 4 bases between them. There are 14 residues in the CDR3. The DNA of the CDR3 is TGTGCCAGCAGCTTGGGCAGGAACACCGGGGAGCTGTTTTTT. Amino acid sequence: CASSLGRNTGELFF.

A few counts support this clone. The chain is built from TRBV18 and TRBJ1-5; no clear D. Germline CDR1 and CDR2: KGHSH and LQKENI. This CDR3 has 14 residues. V lost 1 base and J 7 bases, leaving 11 bases between the germline ends. This chain's CDR3 is CASSPREGWQPQHF. The CDR3 DNA follows: TGTGCCAGCTCACCACGAGAGGGTTGGCAGCCCCAGCATTTT.

The chain joins TRBV27 to TRBJ2-7; tentative D call: TRBD1 (5 bases). The CDR3 is 14 amino acids. Germline V gene lookup returns CDR1 MNHEY and CDR2 SMNVEV (reference sequence). V was clipped by 5 bases and J by 2 bases, with 13 bases between them. The CDR3 nucleotides are TGTGCCAGCAGTCCTTACAGGCCTACCTACGAGCAGTACTTC. It yields the protein CASSPYRPTYEQYF.

The chain is built from TRBV6-5 and TRBJ1-3; tentatively, D is TRBD1 (6 bases). Per germline, CDR1 MNHEY and CDR2 SVGAGI. The CDR3 has 14 amino acids. The CDR3 here is CATGQGGSGNTIYF. CDR3 coding DNA: TGTGCTACGGGACAAGGGGGCTCTGGAAACACCATATATTTT.

V and J are TRBV5-6 and TRBJ1-1, with 10 bases matching TRBD1. The germline CDR1 and CDR2 sequences are SGHDT and YYEEEE. With V trimmed by 0 bases and J by 5 bases, 4 bases remained unmatched. The CDR3 is 15 amino acids. The CDR3 DNA is TGTGCCAGCAGCTTGGGACAGGGGGCATGGACTGAAGCTTTCTTT. Its protein product is CASSLGQGAWTEAFF.

The rearrangement uses TRBV5-1 and TRBJ1-2; TRBD1 aligns across 7 bases. CDR1 SGHRS and CDR2 YFSETQ come from the germline V gene. After removal of 4 bases from V and 2 bases from J, the junction contained 2 bases not matched to a gene. This CDR3 is built from 13 residues. The CDR3 bases are TGCGCCAGCAGCGTGACAGGGAACTATGGCTACACCTTC. This sequence encodes CASSVTGNYGYTF.

This clone was seen just once. This chain connects TRBV6-5 to TRBJ1-2; D not certain. V was trimmed by 4 bases and J by 3 bases, leaving 9 bases between them. This CDR3 is built from 13 residues. The germline CDR1 and CDR2 sequences are MNHEY and SVGAGI. The DNA of the CDR3 is TGTGCCAGCAGTTTGGAGCTTGACTATGGCTACACCTTC. Encoded protein: CASSLELDYGYTF.

The V gene is TRBV21-1, the J gene TRBJ1-3; the table names TRBD1, a call not compared with the DNA. TRBV21-1 is a pseudogene segment. The CDR3 is 15 residues long. CDR3: CASNIRYSSGNTIYF. DNA of the CDR3: TGTGCCAGCAATATAAGATACAGCTCTGGAAACACCATATATTTT.

The rearrangement uses TRBV9 and TRBJ1-6; 9 nucleotides line up with TRBD1. This CDR3 is 15 amino acids long. Per the germline V gene, CDR1 is SGDLS and CDR2 is YYNGEE. Trimming cost V 4 bases and J 8 bases; bases outside gene matches: 7. The CDR3 region is CASSPGDRDHSPLHF. CDR3 DNA: TGTGCCAGCAGCCCAGGGGACAGGGACCATTCACCCCTCCACTTT.